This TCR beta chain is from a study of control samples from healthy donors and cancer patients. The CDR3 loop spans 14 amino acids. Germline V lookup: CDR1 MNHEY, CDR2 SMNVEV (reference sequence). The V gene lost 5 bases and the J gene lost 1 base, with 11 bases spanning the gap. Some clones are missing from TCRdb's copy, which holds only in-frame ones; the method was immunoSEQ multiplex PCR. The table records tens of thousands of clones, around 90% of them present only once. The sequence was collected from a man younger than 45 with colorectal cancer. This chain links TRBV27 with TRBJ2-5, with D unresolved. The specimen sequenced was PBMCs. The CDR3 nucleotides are TGTGCCAGCAGTCCCCGACGGGCCCAAGAGACCCAGTACTTC. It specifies CASSPRRAQETQYF.